This TCR beta chain was recovered during a study of T cells after yellow fever vaccination. TCRdb passed the 5' RACE reads through MiXCR, listing each CDR3 protein once. The sample lists around 530,000 distinct CDR3 sequences; less than 20% were seen once. The J segment lost 6 bases and the V segment lost 0 bases, leaving 12 bases of the junction unmatched. The CDR3 has 20 residues. Germline V gene sequence: CDR1 LGHNA, CDR2 YSLEER. Points from the study as a whole: In post-booster samples, most primary-vaccination clones reappeared (approximately 95% CD4, approximately 91% CD8).

In its sample, this clonotype was seen a few times. Its antigen remains unidentified. This clonotype originated in a man younger than 30 who received the YFV17D yellow fever vaccine. The chain links TRBV4-3 to TRBJ2-1; 15 nucleotides match TRBD2. The specimen was PBMCs, collected 5 to 6 days after the first yellow fever vaccination. CDR3: CASSQDPTGTSGGHLNEQFF. The CDR3 nucleotides are TGCGCCAGCAGCCAAGATCCAACCGGGACTAGCGGGGGGCACCTCAATGAGCAGTTCTTC.